Listed below are T cell receptor beta chains from one sample, sequenced in a study of early T cells in non-severe SARS-CoV-2 infection. TCRdb fed the 5' RACE reads into MiXCR, producing one record per CDR3 protein. Of nearly 50,000 distinct CDR3 sequences listed, more than 5.5% are singletons. The specimen was whole blood, collected at baseline. These receptors were taken from an adult who was a healthcare worker with PCR-confirmed SARS-CoV-2 infection or an uninfected control (not recorded which). CDR3s include the opening cysteine and the closing phenylalanine or tryptophan. A D gene is named only where the DNA matches it firmly. Only part of the rows carry a size: once, few, many, or a class if the clone is expanded.

D: -
J: TRBJ2-2
V: TRBV29-1
size: few
length: 11
DNA: TGCAGCGGGTTGGAGGGCGGGGAGCTGTTTTTT
CDR3: CSGLEGGELFF

D: -
J: TRBJ2-7
V: TRBV28
size: many
length: 16
DNA: TGTGCCAGCAGCCTAGAACAGGGTCCAAGCTCCTACGAGCAGTACTTC
CDR3: CASSLEQGPSSYEQYF

D: TRBD1
J: TRBJ1-6
V: TRBV2
size: few
length: 15
DNA: TGTGCCAGCATTCCTCAGGGGGCGTTTAATTCACCCCTCCACTTT
CDR3: CASIPQGAFNSPLHF

D: -
J: TRBJ2-2
V: TRBV25-1
size: -
length: 15
DNA: TGTGCCAGCAGCGACAGAGTTCAGCGGACCGGGGAGCTGTTTTTT
CDR3: CASSDRVQRTGELFF

D: TRBD2
J: TRBJ2-3
V: TRBV14
size: many
length: 17
DNA: TGTGCCAGCAGCCATGCTAGACTAGCAGCTAGCACAGATACGCAGTATTTT
CDR3: CASSHARLAASTDTQYF

D: TRBD1
J: TRBJ1-1
V: TRBV5-1
size: many
length: 17
DNA: TGCGCCAGCAGCCATCCGAGGGACAGGGCCCTGAACACTGAAGCTTTCTTT
CDR3: CASSHPRDRALNTEAFF

D: -
J: TRBJ2-1
V: TRBV5-4
size: -
length: 13
DNA: TGTGCCAGCAGCCTAGCTGATTACAATGAGCAGTTCTTC
CDR3: CASSLADYNEQFF

D: -
J: TRBJ2-1
V: TRBV5-1
size: many
length: 11
DNA: TGCGCCAGCAGCCTGGATAATGAGCAGTTCTTC
CDR3: CASSLDNEQFF

D: -
J: TRBJ2-7
V: TRBV7-9
size: many
length: 15
DNA: TGTGCCAGCAGCTCCGGAGGACAGACCACCTACGAGCAGTACTTC
CDR3: CASSSGGQTTYEQYF

D: TRBD2
J: TRBJ2-7
V: TRBV7-9
size: many
length: 14
DNA: TGTGCCAGCAGCCTACTAGCGGGAACCTACGAGCAGTACTTC
CDR3: CASSLLAGTYEQYF

D: -
J: TRBJ2-3
V: TRBV5-1
size: many
length: 16
DNA: TGCGCCAGCAGCTTGGCTCTGCGGGCAAGATCAGATACGCAGTATTTT
CDR3: CASSLALRARSDTQYF

D: TRBD2
J: TRBJ2-1
V: TRBV7-8
size: many
length: 15
DNA: TGTGCCAGCAGCTTGGCGGGAGCCTCTAGGGATGAGCAGTTCTTC
CDR3: CASSLAGASRDEQFF

D: -
J: TRBJ2-7
V: TRBV6-1
size: -
length: 15
DNA: TGTGCCAGCAGCATCTCCCCTGACAGCTCCTACGAGCAGTACTTC
CDR3: CASSISPDSSYEQYF

D: -
J: TRBJ1-1
V: TRBV5-1
size: many
length: 15
DNA: TGCGCCAGCAGCTTAGGGGGGAACTGGGTCAGTGAAGCTTTCTTT
CDR3: CASSLGGNWVSEAFF

D: TRBD2
J: TRBJ2-7
V: TRBV18
size: -
length: 17
DNA: TGTGCCAGCTCACCACAAGTCATAACTAGCGGGGCCTACGAGCAGTACTTC
CDR3: CASSPQVITSGAYEQYF

D: -
J: TRBJ1-1
V: TRBV6-6
size: many
length: 16
DNA: TGTGCCAGCAGTGGCCCTTCACCCCGGGGCCTGGGAAAAGCTTTCTTT
CDR3: CASSGPSPRGLGKAFF

D: -
J: TRBJ2-3
V: TRBV10-3
size: many
length: 11
DNA: TGTGCCACCCGGACCACAGATACGCAGTATTTT
CDR3: CATRTTDTQYF

D: -
J: TRBJ1-2
V: TRBV16
size: many
length: 15
DNA: TGTGCCAGCAGCCATTTCCGGGACACTATATATGGCTACACCTTC
CDR3: CASSHFRDTIYGYTF

D: -
J: TRBJ1-3
V: TRBV28
size: many
length: 13
DNA: TGTGCCAGCAGTTTACCCCCAGGCAACACCATATATTTT
CDR3: CASSLPPGNTIYF

D: TRBD1
J: TRBJ2-7
V: TRBV29-1
size: few
length: 13
DNA: TGCAGCGTTGGACAGGGGGTCTCCTACGAGCAGTACTTC
CDR3: CSVGQGVSYEQYF

D: -
J: TRBJ1-1
V: TRBV6-5
size: once
length: 12
DNA: TGTGCCAGCAGTTACTCGGGGGCCGAAGCTTTCTTT
CDR3: CASSYSGAEAFF

D: TRBD2
J: TRBJ2-2
V: TRBV6-2/TRBV6-3
size: -
length: 16
DNA: TGTGCCAGCAGTTACGAAACTAGCGGGAGAGGCGGGGAGCTGTTTTTT
CDR3: CASSYETSGRGGELFF

D: TRBD1
J: TRBJ1-6
V: TRBV28
size: few
length: 14
DNA: TGTGCCAGCAGCTCGGGACAGGGGCATTCACCCCTCCACTTT
CDR3: CASSSGQGHSPLHF

D: -
J: TRBJ1-5
V: TRBV20-1
size: many
length: 14
DNA: TGCAGTGCTAGAGACGCAGCAAGCAATCAGCCCCAGCATTTT
CDR3: CSARDAASNQPQHF

D: -
J: TRBJ2-7
V: TRBV29-1
size: many
length: 11
DNA: TGCAGCGTCGGTGGGCAGAGCGAGCAGTACTTC
CDR3: CSVGGQSEQYF

D: TRBD2
J: TRBJ2-1
V: TRBV7-6
size: many
length: 15
DNA: TGTGCCAGCAGCAAGACCGGACTAGCTGTCAATGAGCAGTTCTTC
CDR3: CASSKTGLAVNEQFF

D: -
J: TRBJ2-1
V: TRBV12-3/TRBV12-4
size: many
length: 13
DNA: TGTGCCAGCAGAAACCGGGAATACAATGAGCAGTTCTTC
CDR3: CASRNREYNEQFF

D: TRBD1
J: TRBJ1-4
V: TRBV20-1
size: -
length: 14
DNA: TGCAGTGCTAGCCGCAGGGGGCGTGGAGAAAAACTGTTTTTT
CDR3: CSASRRGRGEKLFF

D: -
J: TRBJ2-5
V: TRBV20-1
size: many
length: 17
DNA: TGCAGTGCTAGCGAGGAATCCCGCCATTTCGGCCAAGAGACCCAGTACTTC
CDR3: CSASEESRHFGQETQYF

D: -
J: TRBJ2-4
V: TRBV24-1
size: many
length: 16
DNA: TGTGCCACCAGTGATTCAACGGACCATGGGGGGAACATTCAGTACTTC
CDR3: CATSDSTDHGGNIQYF

D: -
J: TRBJ1-1
V: TRBV9
size: -
length: 14
DNA: TGTGCCAGCAGCGTGGAGGGTTTGGGCACTGAAGCTTTCTTT
CDR3: CASSVEGLGTEAFF

D: TRBD1
J: TRBJ1-1
V: TRBV5-1
size: few
length: 17
DNA: TGCGCCAGCAGCTTGTGGTGGCAGGGGGCCATTACGGGTGAAGCTTTCTTT
CDR3: CASSLWWQGAITGEAFF

D: TRBD2
J: TRBJ2-7
V: TRBV4-2
size: -
length: 15
DNA: TGTGCCAGCAGCCAAGATTCGAGCGGGAGCTACGAGCAGTACTTC
CDR3: CASSQDSSGSYEQYF

D: TRBD1
J: TRBJ2-7
V: TRBV12-3/TRBV12-4
size: -
length: 16
DNA: TGTGCCAGCAGTTCGGGACAGGGGGCGCGGATGTGGGAGCAGTACTTC
CDR3: CASSSGQGARMWEQYF

D: TRBD2
J: TRBJ2-3
V: TRBV10-3
size: many
length: 16
DNA: TGTGCCATCAGCCCCTCTAGCGGCTCTAGCACAGATACGCAGTATTTT
CDR3: CAISPSSGSSTDTQYF

D: TRBD2
J: TRBJ2-3
V: TRBV6-2/TRBV6-3
size: few
length: 16
DNA: TGTGCCAGCAGTCCCACTAGCGGGAGAGGAGAGGATACGCAGTATTTT
CDR3: CASSPTSGRGEDTQYF

D: -
J: TRBJ2-3
V: TRBV19
size: many
length: 15
DNA: TGTGCCAGTAGTATCACACTCCAAACTAGGGATACGCAGTATTTT
CDR3: CASSITLQTRDTQYF

D: TRBD2
J: TRBJ2-1
V: TRBV27
size: few
length: 15
DNA: TGTGCCAGCAGTTTAACCCAGGGAGGGCGTGGTGAGCAGTTCTTC
CDR3: CASSLTQGGRGEQFF

D: TRBD1
J: TRBJ1-1
V: TRBV29-1
size: many
length: 16
DNA: TGCAGCGTTGAAGGTGTACAGGGGGCATGGGACACTGAAGCTTTCTTT
CDR3: CSVEGVQGAWDTEAFF

D: -
J: TRBJ2-1
V: TRBV19
size: -
length: 15
DNA: TGTGCCAGTAGTCGGACAGCTAAACCTGACAATGAGCAGTTCTTC
CDR3: CASSRTAKPDNEQFF

D: TRBD2
J: TRBJ2-1
V: TRBV20-1
size: -
length: 16
DNA: TGCAGTGCCCCGACTAGCGGAAGAGGGACCTACAATGAGCAGTTCTTC
CDR3: CSAPTSGRGTYNEQFF

D: TRBD1
J: TRBJ2-7
V: TRBV19
size: few
length: 13
DNA: TGTGCCAGTAAGGGGACAGGAAGCTCCGAGCAGTACTTC
CDR3: CASKGTGSSEQYF

D: TRBD1
J: TRBJ2-3
V: TRBV28
size: -
length: 15
DNA: TGTGCCAGCAGTTCAGACAGGGCTGAGACAGATACGCAGTATTTT
CDR3: CASSSDRAETDTQYF

D: -
J: TRBJ2-5
V: TRBV29-1
size: many
length: 14
DNA: TGCAGCGTTGGTGGCAAGGTCCTTTTTGGGACCCAGTACTTC
CDR3: CSVGGKVLFGTQYF

D: -
J: TRBJ2-7
V: TRBV11-2
size: -
length: 12
DNA: TGTGCCAGCACCCGCGACCGCTACGAGCAGTACTTC
CDR3: CASTRDRYEQYF

D: TRBD1
J: TRBJ2-2
V: TRBV2
size: -
length: 14
DNA: TGTGCCAGCAGCCGACAGGGGGCCAACGGGGAGCTGTTTTTT
CDR3: CASSRQGANGELFF